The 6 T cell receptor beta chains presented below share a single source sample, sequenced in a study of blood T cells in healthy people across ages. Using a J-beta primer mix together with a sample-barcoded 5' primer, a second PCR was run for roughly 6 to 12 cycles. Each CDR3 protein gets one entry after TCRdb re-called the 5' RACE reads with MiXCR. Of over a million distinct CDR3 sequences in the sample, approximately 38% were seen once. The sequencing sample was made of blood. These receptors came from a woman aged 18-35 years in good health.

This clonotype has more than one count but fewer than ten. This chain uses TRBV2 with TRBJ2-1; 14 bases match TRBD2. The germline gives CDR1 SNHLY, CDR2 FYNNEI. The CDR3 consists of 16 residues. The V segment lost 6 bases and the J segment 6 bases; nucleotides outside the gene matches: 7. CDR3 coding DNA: TGTGCCAGCAGCCCCGGACTAGCGGGAGGTCTCAATGAGCAGTTCTTC. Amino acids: CASSPGLAGGLNEQFF.

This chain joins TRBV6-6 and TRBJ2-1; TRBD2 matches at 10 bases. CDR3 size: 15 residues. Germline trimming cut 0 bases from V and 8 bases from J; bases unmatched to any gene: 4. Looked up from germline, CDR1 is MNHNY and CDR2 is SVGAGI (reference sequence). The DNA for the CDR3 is TGTGCCAGCAGTTACTCGCAGCGGGAGGGCGATGAGCAGTTCTTC. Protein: CASSYSQREGDEQFF.

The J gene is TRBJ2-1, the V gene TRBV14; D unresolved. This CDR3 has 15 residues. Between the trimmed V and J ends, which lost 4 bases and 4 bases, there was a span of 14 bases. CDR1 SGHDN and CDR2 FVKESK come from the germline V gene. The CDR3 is CASSPPGSTYNEQFF. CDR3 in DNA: TGTGCCAGCAGCCCTCCCGGGTCGACGTACAATGAGCAGTTCTTC.

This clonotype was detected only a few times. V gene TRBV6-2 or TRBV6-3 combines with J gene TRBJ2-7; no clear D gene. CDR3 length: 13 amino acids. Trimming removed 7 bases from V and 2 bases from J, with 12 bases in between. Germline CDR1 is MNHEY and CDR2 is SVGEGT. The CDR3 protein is CASTLPAAYEQYF. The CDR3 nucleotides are TGTGCCAGCACTTTACCAGCCGCCTACGAGCAGTACTTC.

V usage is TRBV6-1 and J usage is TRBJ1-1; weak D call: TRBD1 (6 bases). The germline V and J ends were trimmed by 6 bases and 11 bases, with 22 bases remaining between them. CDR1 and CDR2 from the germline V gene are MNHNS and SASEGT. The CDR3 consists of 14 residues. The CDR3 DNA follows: TGTGCCAGCAGCCCCGAGGGGGTGGGCGGTGAGGCTTTCTTT. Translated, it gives CASSPEGVGGEAFF.

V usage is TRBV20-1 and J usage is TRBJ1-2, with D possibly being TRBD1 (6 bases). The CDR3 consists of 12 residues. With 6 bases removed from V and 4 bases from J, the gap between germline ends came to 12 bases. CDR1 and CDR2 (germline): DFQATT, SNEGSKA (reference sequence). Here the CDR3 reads CSAPTRGYGYTF. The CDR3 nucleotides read TGCAGTGCCCCTACCAGGGGCTATGGCTACACCTTC.